One sample yielded the 25 T cell receptor beta chains listed below, sequenced in a study of cytomegalovirus exposure and HLA in healthy donors. The PCR was carried out with 60 Vbeta primers and 13 Jbeta primers. This table comes from immunoSEQ multiplex PCR, and its TCRdb copy is limited to in-frame clones, with some not included. The data contain 150,000 or so clones, about four fifths of them seen just once; the ten biggest clones take up less than 3.5%. The material sequenced was PBMCs. The receptors were sampled from a man aged 18 to 29 in good health and CMV-seronegative.

This sequence joins TRBV7-9 and TRBJ2-1; D perhaps matches TRBD1 (6 bases). This CDR3 has 15 amino acids. In germline, CDR1 is SEHNR, CDR2 FQNEAQ (reference sequence). The V gene lost 3 bases and the J gene lost 6 bases, with 15 bases spanning the gap. CDR3 in DNA: TGTGCCAGCAGCTTCAGGGGCGTTTTGGTCAATGAGCAGTTCTTC. Residues: CASSFRGVLVNEQFF.

CDR3 region: CAIGTSGGITDTQYF. CDR3 nucleotides: TGTGCCATCGGGACTAGCGGGGGGATCACAGATACGCAGTATTTT. This chain links TRBV10-3 with TRBJ2-3, with TRBD2 matching over 15 bases. After removal of 8 bases from V and 2 bases from J, the junction contained 2 bases not matched to a gene. Germline-derived CDR1 and CDR2 are ENHRY and SYGVKD. CDR3 length: 15 amino acids.

This clone was recorded a few times. The rearrangement links TRBV27 to TRBJ1-3; D is possibly TRBD1 (5 bases). The CDR3 runs 15 residues. Germline V gene lookup returns CDR1 MNHEY and CDR2 SMNVEV (reference sequence). V lost 6 bases to trimming and J lost 2 bases, with 14 bases between them. As DNA, the CDR3 is TGTGCCAGCAGGCTCCGAGGAGGGGCTGGAAACACCATATATTTT. Translation gives CASRLRGGAGNTIYF.

The V gene is TRBV5-1, the J gene TRBJ2-1; the D gene is possibly TRBD1 (5 bases). Germline V gene lookup returns CDR1 SGHRS and CDR2 YFSETQ. Trimming shortened V by 0 bases and J by 6 bases, and 10 bases separated the two germline ends. The CDR3 has 14 residues. CDR3 bases: TGCGCCAGCAGCTTGGTACAGGTTGGCAATGAGCAGTTCTTC. As protein: CASSLVQVGNEQFF.

The V and J genes are TRBV19 and TRBJ1-6; weak D call: TRBD1 (6 bases). This CDR3 spans 16 amino acids. Germline V gene lookup returns CDR1 LNHDA and CDR2 SQIVND (reference sequence). V was clipped by 3 bases and J by 11 bases, with 20 bases between them. Written as DNA, the CDR3 is TGTGCCAGTAGTATCGGGGGGGCAAAAGGATCAGCACCCCTCCACTTT. Amino acids: CASSIGGAKGSAPLHF.

The rearrangement joins TRBV4-1 to TRBJ2-5; TRBD1 matches 8 bases. Matching the DNA end better, TRBJ2-7 makes the J call doubtful. Germline CDR1 reads MGHRA; CDR2 reads YSYEKL. CDR3 length: 15 residues. In DNA form, the CDR3 reads TGCGCCAGCAGCTGGAATCAGGGGGCGGTTTACGAGCAGTACTTC. Its translation: CASSWNQGAVYEQYF.

The V call is TRBV5-5, the J call TRBJ2-7, with 8 bases matching TRBD1. The V and J ends lost 1 base and 2 bases, in that order; junction bases with no gene match: 2. Germline CDR1 is SGHKS and CDR2 is YYEKEE (reference sequence). The CDR3 runs to 14 residues. The CDR3 protein is CASSLWDRPYEQYF. As DNA, the CDR3 is TGTGCCAGCAGCTTGTGGGACAGGCCCTACGAGCAGTACTTC.

The chain uses TRBV30 and TRBJ1-5; a weak D match, TRBD1 (6 bases). Germline V gene lookup returns CDR1 GTSNPN and CDR2 SVGIG (reference sequence). Trimming took 3 bases from V and 5 from J, leaving 20 bases between them. This CDR3 has 16 amino acids. CDR3 amino acids: CAWRAGGGPLDQPQHF. The DNA for the CDR3 is TGTGCCTGGAGGGCCGGGGGGGGCCCCTTGGATCAGCCCCAGCATTTT.

This CDR3 is CASSQDRGHADTQYF. The DNA of the CDR3 is TGTGCCAGCAGCCAAGATAGGGGGCATGCAGATACGCAGTATTTT. The genes are TRBV4-2 and TRBJ2-3; TRBD1 agrees at 7 bases. The CDR3 runs 15 residues. V was clipped by 0 bases and J by 4 bases; unmatched bases: 4. Germline lookup yields CDR1 LGHNA and CDR2 YNFKEQ.

The sample holds one count of this clone. V and J are TRBV4-1 and TRBJ2-3; D gene ambiguous. The germline V and J ends were trimmed by 0 bases and 4 bases, with 14 bases remaining between them. The CDR3 contains 16 residues. Germline-derived CDR1 and CDR2 are MGHRA and YSYEKL. CDR3 DNA sequence: TGCGCCAGCAGCCAAGAGAGAGCTAGTCGCCCAGATACGCAGTATTTT. It translates to CASSQERASRPDTQYF.

The J gene is TRBJ2-7, the V gene TRBV30; 8 positions agree with TRBD1. Losses at the gene ends were 5 bases for V and 6 bases for J; bases not matched to a gene: 6. CDR3 size: 12 residues. Germline assignment: CDR1 GTSNPN and CDR2 SVGIG (reference sequence). CDR3 nucleotide sequence: TGTGCCTGGCGACAGGGGATGGGCGAGCAGTACTTC. Translated: CAWRQGMGEQYF.

This clone came up once. V and J are TRBV4-1 and TRBJ2-7, with TRBD1 identical over 9 bases. With 4 bases clipped from V and 2 bases from J, the junction kept 3 bases outside the gene matches. The CDR3 is 14 amino acids. Germline lookup yields CDR1 MGHRA and CDR2 YSYEKL. CDR3 sequence: CASSPDRGPYEQYF. DNA of the CDR3: TGCGCCAGCAGCCCGGACAGGGGCCCCTACGAGCAGTACTTC.

The CDR3 here is CASSKGADTEAFF. CDR3 in DNA: TGTGCCAGCAGCAAGGGGGCGGACACTGAAGCTTTCTTT. V usage is TRBV28 and J usage is TRBJ1-1; 7 bases line up with TRBD1. V was clipped by 6 bases and J by 3 bases; unmatched bases: 4. Looked up from germline, CDR1 is MDHEN and CDR2 is SYDVKM. CDR3 length: 13 amino acids.

The rearrangement uses TRBV5-1 and TRBJ1-2; TRBD1 agrees at 9 bases. V shed 4 bases and J 3 bases; nucleotides not matched to a gene: 7. This CDR3 contains 15 residues. The germline V gene encodes CDR1 SGHRS and CDR2 YFSETQ. This CDR3 reads CASSVDGTGYYGYTF. The CDR3 nucleotides read TGCGCCAGCAGCGTCGACGGGACAGGGTACTATGGCTACACCTTC.

The V and J genes are TRBV7-8 and TRBJ2-1, with D unresolved. V was pared by 0 bases and J by 3 bases, with 6 bases between. CDR3 length: 14 amino acids. CDR1 is SGHVS, CDR2 FQNEAQ, per germline. The CDR3 sequence is CASSLATHYNEQFF. The DNA for the CDR3 is TGTGCCAGCAGCTTAGCGACTCACTACAATGAGCAGTTCTTC.

CDR3: CASSRDRTDTQYF. The DNA for the CDR3 is TGTGCCAGCAGCCGAGATCGGACAGATACGCAGTATTTT. The chain combines TRBV7-8 with TRBJ2-3; D gene unclear. Germline loops: CDR1 SGHVS, CDR2 FQNEAQ. V was pared by 5 bases and J by 3 bases, with 9 bases between. The length of the CDR3 is 13 residues. The variable domain in full, completed from reference TRBV7-8 and TRBJ2-3, reads GAGVSQSPRYKVAKRGQDVALRCDPISGHVSLFWYQQALGQGPEFLTYFQNEAQLDKSGLPSDRFFAERPEGSVSTLKIQRTQQEDSAVYLCASSRDRTDTQYFGPGTRLTVL.

The chain uses TRBV5-1 and TRBJ1-3, with D unclear. The V and J ends lost 0 bases and 0 bases respectively, with 16 bases between them. Germline V gene data show CDR1 as SGHRS and CDR2 as YFSETQ. This CDR3 has 18 amino acids. The CDR3: CASSLAEIAGSSGNTIYF. Here the CDR3 DNA reads TGCGCCAGCAGCTTGGCCGAAATTGCGGGATCCTCTGGAAACACCATATATTTT.

This clone was seen just once. The genes are TRBV5-4 and TRBJ2-2; 8 nucleotides match TRBD2. Germline V gene data show CDR1 as SGHNT and CDR2 as YYREEE (reference sequence). The CDR3 loop spans 20 amino acids. The J segment lost 0 bases and the V segment lost 3 bases, leaving 16 bases of the junction unmatched. The CDR3 DNA is TGTGCCAGCAGCTCCCCTGTAGCGGGGCGTGGGGAAACGAACACCGGGGAGCTGTTTTTT. This translates into CASSSPVAGRGETNTGELFF.

This chain links TRBV7-9 with TRBJ2-7, with D perhaps TRBD1 (6 bases). In germline, CDR1 is SEHNR, CDR2 FQNEAQ (reference sequence). This CDR3 is built from 14 residues. V gave up 0 bases and J gave up 6 bases, with 12 bases separating them. CDR3 sequence: CASSLARQGGEQYF. The CDR3 DNA reads as TGTGCCAGCAGCTTAGCGCGCCAAGGGGGCGAGCAGTACTTC. Using reference TRBV7-9 and TRBJ2-7 for the parts outside the CDR3, the full variable domain is DTGVSQNPRHKITKRGQNVTFRCDPISEHNRLYWYRQTLGQGPEFLTYFQNEAQLEKSRLLSDRFSAERPKGSFSTLEIQRTEQGDSAMYLCASSLARQGGEQYFGPGTRLTVT.

This clone appeared once. This sequence joins TRBV6-1 and TRBJ1-1; D not certain. The V and J ends lost 4 bases and 3 bases respectively, with 12 bases between them. The germline CDR1 and CDR2 sequences are MNHNS and SASEGT. The CDR3 consists of 14 residues. The CDR3 DNA reads TGTGCCAGCAGTGGCGAACCTGAAGACACTGAAGCTTTCTTT. This translates into CASSGEPEDTEAFF.

This clone has more than one count but fewer than ten. The chain combines TRBV11-2 with TRBJ2-1; tentatively, D is TRBD2 (5 bases). The CDR3 consists of 16 residues. Germline V gene sequence: CDR1 SGHAT, CDR2 FQNNGV. V gave up 5 bases and J gave up 5 bases, with 19 bases separating them. CDR3 sequence: CASSLSLGPPDNEQFF. CDR3 bases: TGTGCCAGCAGCCTGTCACTAGGTCCGCCTGACAATGAGCAGTTCTTC.

This sequence joins TRBV30 and TRBJ2-7; D uncertain. Germline V lookup: CDR1 GTSNPN, CDR2 SVGIG (reference sequence). The CDR3 sequence is 13 residues long. The V end was cut by 5 bases, the J end by 0 bases, with 11 bases between. CDR3 bases: TGTGCCTGGGCCCAGGATAACTCCTACGAGCAGTACTTC. Encoded protein: CAWAQDNSYEQYF.

The rearrangement uses TRBV30 and TRBJ1-1; unclear D gene. Trimming cost V 6 bases and J 5 bases, with 13 bases left between them. CDR1 is GTSNPN and CDR2 is SVGIG in the germline V gene (reference sequence). The CDR3 covers 12 residues. The CDR3 sequence: CACTPPGTEAFF. The CDR3 nucleotides are TGTGCCTGCACTCCACCGGGGACTGAAGCTTTCTTT.

In its sample, this clone was seen a few times. V is TRBV18 and J is TRBJ1-2; 7 positions agree with TRBD1. In germline, CDR1 is KGHSH, CDR2 LQKENI. Germline trimming cut 3 bases from V and 3 bases from J; bases unmatched to any gene: 4. The CDR3 extends over 14 amino acids. CDR3 nucleotides: TGTGCCAGCTCACCGGGACAGACTTACTATGGCTACACCTTC. It is translated as CASSPGQTYYGYTF.

This clone was seen only once. The chain couples TRBV27 to TRBJ2-3; tentative D call: TRBD1 (6 bases). V was clipped by 4 bases and J by 0 bases, with 11 bases between them. Germline CDR1 MNHEY, CDR2 SMNVEV (reference sequence). This CDR3 is 15 amino acids long. The CDR3 bases are TGTGCCAGCAGTTCCGGGACAACTAGCACAGATACGCAGTATTTT. Its protein product is CASSSGTTSTDTQYF.